A single sample gave rise to the 17 T cell receptor beta chains below, sequenced in a study of cytomegalovirus exposure and HLA in healthy donors. Primers included in the PCR were 60 Vbeta and 13 Jbeta primers. Measured with immunoSEQ multiplex PCR; TCRdb has only the in-frame clones, and not every one. The sample carries about 150,000 clones, approximately 60% recorded once. Sequencing was carried out using PBMCs. The receptors were gathered from an older woman in good health and CMV-seropositive.

V usage is TRBV28 and J usage is TRBJ2-7; 8 nucleotides match TRBD2. Unmatched junction bases numbered 14, after V lost 4 bases and J lost 12 bases. The CDR3 spans 14 residues. Germline CDR1 reads MDHEN; CDR2 reads SYDVKM. The CDR3 protein is CASSSRAGALVGYF. As DNA, the CDR3 is TGTGCCAGCAGTTCACGAGCGGGAGCGCTTGTAGGGTACTTC.

This clone was seen just once. The chain combines TRBV20-1 with TRBJ1-1, with no clear D. The CDR3 runs 11 residues. Trimming took off 5 bases at V and 10 bases at J, with 14 bases between the two ends. Germline CDR1 is DFQATT and CDR2 is SNEGSKA (reference sequence). CDR3 bases: TGCAGTGCTGGAGGTTATCCTACAGCTTTCTTT. It codes for CSAGGYPTAFF.

The chain joins TRBV28 to TRBJ2-1; D call uncertain. Trimming took off 1 base at V and 10 bases at J, with 11 bases between the two ends. The CDR3 is made up of 13 amino acids. The germline V gene has CDR1 MDHEN and CDR2 SYDVKM. The CDR3 DNA is TGTGCCAGCAGTTTATACGAGATCGGGGAGCAGTTCTTC. Encoded protein: CASSLYEIGEQFF.

This clone was seen only once. The chain combines TRBV10-3 with TRBJ2-7, with TRBD1 matching over 8 bases. Germline lookup yields CDR1 ENHRY and CDR2 SYGVKD. The CDR3 has 15 residues. Trimming cost V 10 bases and J 1 base; bases outside gene matches: 12. For the CDR3, the DNA is TGTGCCAGCCTCTCCGGGACAGGAGGATCCTACGAGCAGTACTTC. Translated: CASLSGTGGSYEQYF.

V gene TRBV7-3 combines with J gene TRBJ2-7, with TRBD2 identical over 7 bases. V trimming: 2 bases; J trimming: 4 bases; junction bases outside the gene matches: 2. CDR3 length equals 13 residues. CDR1 and CDR2 (germline): SGHTA, FQGTGA. CDR3 DNA: TGTGCCAGCAGCTTAGGGACTAAATACGAGCAGTACTTC. Its protein product is CASSLGTKYEQYF.

The chain links TRBV5-1 to TRBJ2-3; 9 bases agree with TRBD1. Germline V lookup: CDR1 SGHRS, CDR2 YFSETQ. The CDR3 contains 16 residues. Germline trimming cut 4 bases from V and 1 base from J; bases unmatched to any gene: 7. CDR3 in amino acids: CASSALTGGGTDTQYF. Written as DNA, the CDR3 is TGCGCCAGCAGCGCGTTGACAGGGGGTGGCACAGATACGCAGTATTTT.

This chain uses TRBV7-6 with TRBJ2-1; 11 bases match TRBD2. The CDR3 spans 16 residues. V shed 5 bases, J shed 6 bases, and the junction held 9 bases outside the gene matches. CDR1 and CDR2 (germline): SGHVS, FNYEAQ. CDR3 in amino acids: CASSQQPGLAANEQFF. For the CDR3, the DNA is TGTGCCAGCAGCCAGCAACCGGGACTAGCGGCCAATGAGCAGTTCTTC. Full variable domain (outside the CDR3, taken from reference TRBV7-6 and TRBJ2-1): GAGVSQSPRYKVTKRGQDVALRCDPISGHVSLYWYRQALGQGPEFLTYFNYEAQQDKSGLPNDRFSAERPEGSISTLTIQRTEQRDSAMYRCASSQQPGLAANEQFFGPGTRLTVL.

This sequence joins TRBV27 and TRBJ2-1; the D gene is possibly TRBD1 (5 bases). This CDR3 region has 14 residues. The germline V gene encodes CDR1 MNHEY and CDR2 SMNVEV (reference sequence). Trimming stripped 5 bases from V and 4 bases from J, with 12 bases between. The CDR3 reads CASSNIGVYNEQFF. CDR3 in DNA: TGTGCCAGCAGTAACATAGGGGTTTACAATGAGCAGTTCTTC.

CDR3 nucleotides: TGCGCCAGCAGCCAGTTACTAGCGGGGTCCTACAATGAGCAGTTCTTC. This sequence encodes CASSQLLAGSYNEQFF. The chain is built from TRBV4-1 and TRBJ2-1; 10 positions match TRBD2. This CDR3 spans 16 amino acids. Trimming at V came to 3 bases and at J to 1 base, leaving 3 bases not matched to a gene. Germline lookup yields CDR1 MGHRA and CDR2 YSYEKL.

The chain uses TRBV28 and TRBJ1-2, with D perhaps TRBD1 (6 bases). Germline V gene lookup returns CDR1 MDHEN and CDR2 SYDVKM. This CDR3 comprises 16 residues. Trimming stripped 2 bases from V and 2 bases from J, with 15 bases between. The CDR3 coding sequence is TGTGCCAGCAGTTTAAATTTATTGGACAGAAACTATGGCTACACCTTC. It codes for CASSLNLLDRNYGYTF.

This chain uses TRBV18 with TRBJ2-3; no firm D call. This CDR3 has 15 residues. The germline CDR1 and CDR2 sequences are KGHSH and LQKENI. Trimming removed 3 bases at V and 1 base at J, with 11 bases between. The chain's CDR3 is CASSPSITGTDTQYF. CDR3 DNA sequence: TGTGCCAGCTCACCGAGTATCACTGGCACAGATACGCAGTATTTT.

The V call is TRBV9, the J call TRBJ2-2; 9 nucleotides agree with TRBD1. Germline loops: CDR1 SGDLS, CDR2 YYNGEE. The CDR3 contains 16 residues. The J segment lost 0 bases and the V segment lost 3 bases, leaving 3 bases of the junction unmatched. The CDR3 loop is CASSGTGGPNTGELFF. The CDR3 bases are TGTGCCAGCAGCGGAACAGGGGGCCCGAACACCGGGGAGCTGTTTTTT.

This chain connects TRBV27 to TRBJ2-3; D may be TRBD2 (6 bases). Per germline, CDR1 MNHEY and CDR2 SMNVEV (reference sequence). The CDR3 loop spans 15 amino acids. V was clipped by 3 bases and J by 1 base, with 11 bases between them. CDR3 loop: CASSFYGRGTDTQYF. In nucleotides, the CDR3 is TGTGCCAGCAGTTTCTACGGGAGAGGCACAGATACGCAGTATTTT.

The chain carries TRBV7-2 and TRBJ2-7; TRBD1 might be the D (5 bases). Germline V gene lookup returns CDR1 SGHTA and CDR2 FQGNSA. V lost 4 bases and J lost 2, with 21 bases in between. This CDR3 is built from 17 residues. The CDR3 spells CASSSPVKGPLAYEQYF. DNA of the CDR3: TGTGCCAGCAGCTCCCCAGTAAAGGGGCCCCTAGCCTACGAGCAGTACTTC.

V usage is TRBV30 and J usage is TRBJ2-3, with a tentative D call TRBD1 (5 bases). The CDR3 runs to 14 residues. V lost 1 base, J lost 4 bases, and 12 bases lay in between. CDR1 GTSNPN and CDR2 SVGIG come from the germline V gene (reference sequence). CDR3 protein: CAWSATLGADTQYF. CDR3 DNA sequence: TGTGCCTGGAGTGCGACGCTAGGGGCAGATACGCAGTATTTT.

The chain employs TRBV18 and TRBJ1-1; TRBD1 is a possible D gene (5 bases). V was shortened by 3 bases and J by 2 bases, with 10 bases between the two germline ends. The germline CDR1 and CDR2 sequences are KGHSH and LQKENI. The CDR3 is 14 residues long. CDR3 in amino acids: CASSPLDRNTEAFF. The CDR3 region has the DNA TGTGCCAGCTCACCTCTAGACAGAAACACTGAAGCTTTCTTT.

In this sample, this clone turned up a few times. V and J are TRBV28 and TRBJ2-1; 8 nucleotides match TRBD2. Germline V gene sequence: CDR1 MDHEN, CDR2 SYDVKM. The CDR3 spans 15 residues. V was clipped by 4 bases and J by 4 bases; unmatched bases: 6. In nucleotides, the CDR3 is TGTGCCAGCAGTTCCGGACTAGCTGGTTACAATGAGCAGTTCTTC. This gives the protein CASSSGLAGYNEQFF.